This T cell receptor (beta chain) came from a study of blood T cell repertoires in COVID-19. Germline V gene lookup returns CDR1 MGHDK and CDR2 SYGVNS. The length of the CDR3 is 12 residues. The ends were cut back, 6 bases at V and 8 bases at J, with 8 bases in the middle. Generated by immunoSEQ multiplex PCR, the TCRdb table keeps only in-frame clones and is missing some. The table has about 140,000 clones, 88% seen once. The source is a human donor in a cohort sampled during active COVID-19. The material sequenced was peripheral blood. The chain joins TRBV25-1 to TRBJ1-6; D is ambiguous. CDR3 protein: CASRVGDSPLHF. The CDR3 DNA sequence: TGTGCCAGCAGGGTGGGCGATTCACCCCTCCACTTT.